The clone carrying this T cell receptor beta chain was seen a few times. Germline loops: CDR1 MDHEN, CDR2 SYDVKM. This CDR3 is 15 amino acids long. Between the trimmed V and J ends, which lost 1 base and 15 bases, there was a span of 22 bases. The data are from a study of T cells in Graves' hyperthyroidism and ophthalmopathy. Regions amplified from RNA transcripts were the TCR beta CDR3 regions. First-round RT-PCR with HTBI primers amplified the TCR CDR3 region. TCRdb re-called the multiplex PCR reads with MiXCR, one entry per CDR3 protein. The data contain about 400,000 distinct CDR3 sequences, roughly 13% of them singletons.

The receptor comes from a woman aged 18 to 35 with Graves' hyperthyroidism. Sequenced sample: blood. V and J are TRBV28 and TRBJ1-5; D is perhaps TRBD1 (5 bases). In nucleotides, the CDR3 is TGTGCCAGCAGTTTATTAGGCCGGGACGAAGGGAGTCCGCATTTT. Protein sequence: CASSLLGRDEGSPHF.